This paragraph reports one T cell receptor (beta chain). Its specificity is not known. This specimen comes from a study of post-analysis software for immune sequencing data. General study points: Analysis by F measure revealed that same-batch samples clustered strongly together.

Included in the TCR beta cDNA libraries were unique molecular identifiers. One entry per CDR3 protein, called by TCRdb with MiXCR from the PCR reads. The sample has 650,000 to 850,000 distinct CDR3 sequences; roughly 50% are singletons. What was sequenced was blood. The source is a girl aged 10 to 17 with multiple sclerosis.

The CDR3 region is CASSFYYRVTNYGYTF. The DNA of the CDR3 is TGTGCCAGCAGTTTTTATTACAGGGTTACTAACTATGGCTACACCTTC. The chain is built from TRBV6-5 and TRBJ1-2; weak D call: TRBD1 (6 bases). The V gene lost 4 bases and the J gene lost 0 bases, with 15 bases spanning the gap. Germline V gene data show CDR1 as MNHEY and CDR2 as SVGAGI. The CDR3 has 16 amino acids.